The clone carrying this TCR beta chain was seen a handful of times. The sample comes from a study of blood T cell repertoires in COVID-19. Turning to the study itself: PBMCs, B-cell-depleted T cells, or T cells provided the cDNA or gDNA that made up the material.

In germline, CDR1 is SGHDN, CDR2 FVKESK. V shed 5 bases, J shed 6 bases, and the junction held 8 bases outside the gene matches. The CDR3 is 15 amino acids. Authors' analysis steps: For nucleated cells, counts were estimated from reference gene primer amplification. This table comes from immunoSEQ multiplex PCR, and its TCRdb copy is limited to in-frame clones, with some not included. The V and J calls and clone size were taken over from that table, and D and trimming were inferred from the DNA. The table includes about 100,000 clones, less than 85% detected once. The V and J genes are TRBV14 and TRBJ1-4, with 8 bases aligning to TRBD1. The source is a middle-aged man who had recovered from COVID-19. The sample taken for sequencing was peripheral blood. CDR3 sequence reads: CASSKGDRRYEKLFF. The DNA for the CDR3 is TGTGCCAGCAGCAAAGGGGACAGGCGGTATGAAAAACTGTTTTTT.